Below are 9 T cell receptor beta chains sequenced from a single sample in a study of T cells after yellow fever vaccination. TCRdb independently ran MiXCR on the 5' RACE reads; one entry per CDR3 protein. The data contain roughly 70,000 distinct CDR3 sequences, about 7.7% of them singletons. Sequencing was performed on CD8+ T cells sorted from PBMCs, taken on the day of the yellow fever booster vaccination. These receptors originate from a man aged 30 to 45 who received the YFV17D yellow fever vaccine.

A few counts support this clonotype. The chain joins TRBV6-1 to TRBJ2-1; TRBD2 agrees at 9 bases. The CDR3 is made up of 17 amino acids. CDR1 is MNHNS and CDR2 is SASEGT in the germline V gene. J lost 9 bases, V lost 2 bases, and 14 bases had no gene match. The CDR3 reads CASSELGLAGPSGEQFF. The DNA of the CDR3 is TGTGCCAGCAGTGAATTAGGCCTAGCGGGACCTTCCGGTGAGCAGTTCTTC.

This clonotype was seen ten or more times. This chain connects TRBV29-1 to TRBJ2-7, with TRBD1 matching 8 bases. Germline V gene lookup returns CDR1 SQVTM and CDR2 ANQGSEA. The CDR3 totals 12 residues. The V gene end was trimmed by 7 bases and the J gene end by 4 bases; junction bases not matched to a gene: 6. The CDR3: CSAQGAAYEQYF. DNA for the CDR3: TGCAGCGCTCAGGGGGCTGCATACGAGCAGTACTTC.

The J gene is TRBJ1-1, the V gene TRBV25-1; maybe TRBD1 (6 bases). CDR1 is MGHDK and CDR2 is SYGVNS in the germline V gene. This CDR3 has 11 residues. V lost 3 bases, J lost 7 bases, and 6 bases lay in between. CDR3 nucleotides: TGTGCCAGCAGTGACAGGGGTGAAGCTTTCTTT. It encodes CASSDRGEAFF.

This clonotype appeared once. This chain connects TRBV4-1 to TRBJ2-7; 10 bases map to TRBD1. The CDR3 totals 17 residues. Germline trimming cut 2 bases from V and 6 bases from J; bases unmatched to any gene: 13. Per the germline V gene, CDR1 is MGHRA and CDR2 is YSYEKL. The CDR3 DNA sequence: TGCGCCAGCAGCCAACGCCTCCCGGGACAGGGGAGGGGCGAGCAGTACTTC. Amino acids: CASSQRLPGQGRGEQYF.

About this clonotype itself: Compared with germline, one end of the junction differs, possibly owing to a read error. The chain uses TRBV20-1 and TRBJ2-5; D possibly corresponds to TRBD1 (5 bases). Germline V lookup: CDR1 DFQATT, CDR2 SNEGSKA (reference sequence). This CDR3 has 17 amino acids. This CDR3 reads CSAEPEQGHPEQEAQYF. The CDR3 bases are TGCAGTGCTGAGCCCGAGCAGGGCCACCCTGAGCAAGAGGCCCAGTACTTC.

The rearrangement joins TRBV29-1 to TRBJ2-5; 7 bases line up with TRBD2. The CDR3 is 11 residues long. Germline CDR1 SQVTM, CDR2 ANQGSEA. The CDR3 coding sequence is TGCTCTGCAGGGAGGGAGGAGACCCAGTACTTC. Amino acids: CSAGREETQYF.

About this clonotype: A much larger clone differs from this one at a single base, so this may be a read error. The chain recombines TRBV27 with TRBJ2-2; D not certain. Deletions cut 5 bases from V and 5 bases from J, with 6 bases between. CDR3 length equals 12 residues. Germline CDR1 reads MNHEY; CDR2 reads SMNVEV (reference sequence). CDR3 DNA: TGTGCCAGCAGTACGCGTACCGGGGAGCTGTTTTTT. It translates to CASSTRTGELFF.

This clonotype was found many times. The rearrangement joins TRBV3-1 to TRBJ2-7; 8 nucleotides line up with TRBD2. After removal of 1 base from V and 1 base from J, the junction contained 6 bases not matched to a gene. Per germline, CDR1 LGHDT and CDR2 YNNKEL (reference sequence). The CDR3 contains 16 residues. CDR3 region: CASSQGVSGRSYEQYF. The CDR3 bases are TGTGCCAGCAGCCAAGGGGTAAGCGGGAGATCCTACGAGCAGTACTTC.

This clonotype was recorded a few times. The chain employs TRBV6-2 or TRBV6-3 and TRBJ2-2, with 7 bases matching TRBD2. CDR3 length: 14 residues. CDR1 is MNHEY and CDR2 is SVGEGT in the germline V gene. V was pared by 7 bases and J by 4 bases, with 6 bases of the junction left unmatched. CDR3 nucleotide sequence: TGTGCCAGCAATCGACTAGCAAGCACCGGGGAGCTGTTTTTT. It is translated as CASNRLASTGELFF.